This T cell receptor (beta chain) was observed in a study of human T cells and chemical hapten exposure. In the study overall: DPC at 2% was the sensitizing agent, placed on roughly 2 cm by roughly 2 cm of upper inner arm skin. All patients underwent weekly scalp dosing with diphenylcyclopropenone for the full roughly 22-week study.

Specified time point: pre-sensitization, week 0. Treatment meaning: therapeutic diphenylcyclopropenone sensitization with weekly scalp DPC. This clonotype was detected only a few times. What it recognizes is unknown. Broader study findings: Higher patch test scores went with higher counts of PT1 expanded TCRs.

The study used a library that attached unique molecular identifiers to individual cDNA molecules. TCRdb re-called the RACE reads through MiXCR, storing one row per CDR3 protein. The repertoire holds roughly 250,000 distinct CDR3 sequences, with over 8% as singletons. This TCR derives from a woman in her forties with alopecia areata. Some clones in this sample may be carry-over from other donors' samples. Material: whole blood, obtained in connection with sensitization to the hapten diphenylcyclopropenone (DPC).

The CDR3 DNA reads TGTGCCAGCAGTGTTGGACAGGCAAATCAGCCCCAGCATTTT. Amino acids: CASSVGQANQPQHF. The chain is built from TRBV28 and TRBJ1-5; TRBD1 agrees at 7 bases. V was pared by 5 bases and J by 4 bases, with 5 bases of the junction left unmatched. CDR3 length: 14 residues. Germline V gives CDR1 MDHEN, CDR2 SYDVKM.